The rows below give T cell receptor beta chains drawn from one sample of a study of T-cell reconstitution after alpha-beta-depleted transplantation in children. TCRdb ran MiXCR on the PCR reads and lists one entry per CDR3 protein. The sample carries fewer than 550,000 distinct CDR3 sequences, approximately 10% recorded once. The specimen comprised PBMCs from the stem cell graft donor, sampled from the stem cell graft. Receptor source: a human donor who donated a stem cell graft to a child with acute myeloid leukemia. The CDR3 runs from the conserved cysteine through the conserved F or W. D genes are given only for firm matches. Part of the rows lack a size; the others show once, few, many or a class for expanded clones.

D gene,J gene,clone size,V gene,CDR3 DNA,CDR3 protein
.,TRBJ2-7,few,TRBV9,TGTGCCAGCAGCGTATCAGGACAGCGCTCCTACGAGCAGTACTTC,CASSVSGQRSYEQYF
TRBD1,TRBJ2-7,once,TRBV5-1,TGCGCCAGCAGCTCCCGGCCGCCACAGGGGGCGAGCGAGCAGTACTTC,CASSSRPPQGASEQYF
TRBD2,TRBJ2-1,many,TRBV5-1,TGCGCCAGCAGCTTGGGGACTAGCGCGTACAATGAGCAGTTCTTC,CASSLGTSAYNEQFF
.,TRBJ2-1,.,TRBV4-3,TGCGCCAGCAGCCCTCGGGCAGGGAGTAACAATGAGCAGTTCTTC,CASSPRAGSNNEQFF
TRBD2,TRBJ2-3,.,TRBV4-2,TGTGCCAGCAGCTACGATGTAGGGACTAGCGGAGCCACAGATACGCAGTATTTT,CASSYDVGTSGATDTQYF
.,TRBJ1-1,.,TRBV6-2/TRBV6-3,TGTGCCAGCAGTTACCCCGGACAGTCTGAAGCTTTCTTT,CASSYPGQSEAFF
.,TRBJ2-3,few,TRBV20-1,TGCAGTGCTCCGGACTATAATGTCACAGATACGCAGTATTTT,CSAPDYNVTDTQYF
.,TRBJ1-5,.,TRBV6-2/TRBV6-3,TGTGCCAGCAGTTCCCGGACAGAACGAGATCAGCCCCAGCATTTT,CASSSRTERDQPQHF
.,TRBJ2-3,.,TRBV7-2,TGTGCCAGCAGCTTAGCACCGGGAGTGGCAGATACGCAGTATTTT,CASSLAPGVADTQYF
.,TRBJ2-1,few,TRBV20-1,TGCAGTGCTACAGCGGATATGACCTGGGACAATGAGCAGTTCTTC,CSATADMTWDNEQFF
.,TRBJ2-5,.,TRBV29-1,TGCAGCGTCTCCAGGGCGGCGGAGACCCAGTACTTC,CSVSRAAETQYF
TRBD2,TRBJ2-1,few,TRBV20-1,TGCAGTGCTAGAGAAGTCCTAGCGGGAGTCTCCAATGAGCAGTTCTTC,CSAREVLAGVSNEQFF
.,TRBJ2-4,.,TRBV6-5,TGTGCCAGCAGTTACTCGCTGGGGGCTGGAAACATTCAGTACTTC,CASSYSLGAGNIQYF
.,TRBJ2-1,.,TRBV15,TGTGCCACCAGCAGAGATATTGAGCATGAGCAGTTCTTC,CATSRDIEHEQFF
.,TRBJ2-5,.,TRBV7-2,TGTGCCAGCAGCTTAGCGGGGGGGGCCGGTCAAGAGACCCAGTACTTC,CASSLAGGAGQETQYF
TRBD1,TRBJ2-5,.,TRBV20-1,TGCAGTGCTAGGGAAAACAGGGGGGACCAAGAGACCCAGTACTTC,CSARENRGDQETQYF
.,TRBJ2-7,few,TRBV19,TGTGCCAGTAGTAGGGGAGGACGGCGAGACTCCTACGAGCAGTACTTC,CASSRGGRRDSYEQYF
TRBD2,TRBJ2-3,.,TRBV27,TGTGCCAGCAGTCGGACTAGGCCCCCAGATACGCAGTATTTT,CASSRTRPPDTQYF
TRBD2,TRBJ2-1,.,TRBV7-2,TGTGCCAGCAGCTCGACTAGCGGGGGGGCCCTATACAATGAGCAGTTCTTC,CASSSTSGGALYNEQFF
TRBD1,TRBJ2-7,.,TRBV4-2,TGTGCCAGCAGCCACCTGAACCGGGACAGGGGCCTTTACGAGCAGTACTTC,CASSHLNRDRGLYEQYF
TRBD2,TRBJ2-1,.,TRBV4-2,TGTGCCAGCAGCCCCTCGCTGGGCGGGAGAAATCAGTTCTTC,CASSPSLGGRNQFF
.,TRBJ2-4,many,TRBV5-1,TGCGCCAGCAGCGTGGAGTGGGTATCGCACATTCAGTACTTC,CASSVEWVSHIQYF
.,TRBJ2-2,.,TRBV6-5,TGTGCCAGCAGTTACTCGAAGCCACACAATACCGGGGAGCTGTTTTTT,CASSYSKPHNTGELFF
TRBD2,TRBJ2-7,few,TRBV6-5,TGTGCCAGCAGTTACGCGGCCCTAGCGGGTTCCTACGAGCAGTACTTC,CASSYAALAGSYEQYF
.,TRBJ1-1,.,TRBV12-3/TRBV12-4,TGTGCCAGCAGCCGCGACAGACCTGAAGCTTTCTTT,CASSRDRPEAFF
.,TRBJ1-1,few,TRBV5-1,TGCGCCAGCAGCCCGGGGAGGGCGAACACTGAAGCTTTCTTT,CASSPGRANTEAFF
TRBD1,TRBJ1-6,.,TRBV7-2,TGTGCCAGCAGCTTACGAGGGGGCGCGGGATCACCCCTCCACTTT,CASSLRGGAGSPLHF
TRBD1,TRBJ1-5,.,TRBV7-2,TGTGCCAGCAAGGACAGGGTGGGTTTGGGTCAGCCCCAGCATTTT,CASKDRVGLGQPQHF
.,TRBJ1-4,.,TRBV15,TGTGCCACCAGCAGAGAAACAGCAGAAGCCTTTTTCGAAAAACTGTTTTTT,CATSRETAEAFFEKLFF
.,TRBJ1-6,many,TRBV30,TGTGCCTGGAGTGCGCAACACAGCAATTCACCCCTCCACTTT,CAWSAQHSNSPLHF
TRBD1,TRBJ2-3,many,TRBV5-4,TGTGCCAGCAGGTTGGACAGGGGATGGACAGATACGCAGTATTTT,CASRLDRGWTDTQYF
.,TRBJ2-5,few,TRBV12-3/TRBV12-4,TGTGCCAGCAGTTTATCCTGGGGAGAGACCCAGTACTTC,CASSLSWGETQYF
.,TRBJ2-7,.,TRBV6-5,TGTGCCAGCAGTTCCTCGCCACGATCCGGGGTCCGTTACGGAGAGCAGTACTTC,CASSSSPRSGVRYGEQYF
.,TRBJ1-5,few,TRBV20-1,TGCAGTGCTAGTACGCTCACCTATAGCAATCAGCCCCAGCATTTT,CSASTLTYSNQPQHF
.,TRBJ1-6,.,TRBV20-1,TGCAGTGCTGGGGGCCTCCAGGCCTCACCCCTCCACTTT,CSAGGLQASPLHF
.,TRBJ2-2,many,TRBV20-1,TGCAGTGCTAGATGGAGGACCGGGGAGCTGTTTTTT,CSARWRTGELFF
TRBD1,TRBJ1-2,few,TRBV15,TGTGCCACCAGCAGAGGCAATAGGGGGCCCGGTGGCTACACCTTC,CATSRGNRGPGGYTF
.,TRBJ2-3,few,TRBV5-1,TGCGCCAGCAGCTTGACTACGACGCAGTATTTT,CASSLTTTQYF
.,TRBJ1-2,few,TRBV5-6,TGTGCCAGCAGCTTGGACCCGAGAGTGAACTATGGCTACACCTTC,CASSLDPRVNYGYTF
TRBD2,TRBJ2-3,many,TRBV20-1,TGCAGTGCTAGAACCGGGACTAGCGGGAGAGGAGATACGCAGTATTTT,CSARTGTSGRGDTQYF
.,TRBJ2-5,.,TRBV5-6,TGTGCCAGCAGCTTGTGGGGAGTCGGCGGGGACCAGTACTTC,CASSLWGVGGDQYF
.,TRBJ1-1,few,TRBV6-5,TGTGCCAGCAGTTACTCGGGCGGGAGAACTGAAGCTTTCTTT,CASSYSGGRTEAFF
.,TRBJ2-7,.,TRBV29-1,TGCAGCGTTGCAGGGGGGACGGCCTACGAGCAGTACTTC,CSVAGGTAYEQYF
.,TRBJ1-5,.,TRBV20-1,TGCAGTGCTCGTGACCGCGGGTCGCCCCAGCATTTT,CSARDRGSPQHF
.,TRBJ2-5,many,TRBV29-1,TGCAGCGTTGAAGGACGGACGGCCGGGGGGACCCAGTACTTC,CSVEGRTAGGTQYF
.,TRBJ2-5,few,TRBV11-2,TGTGCCAGCAGCGTACCCTCGCAGCAAGAGACCCAGTACTTC,CASSVPSQQETQYF
.,TRBJ2-7,few,TRBV29-1,TGCAGCGTTGTTGGACAGCCATACGAGCAGTACTTC,CSVVGQPYEQYF
.,TRBJ2-5,many,TRBV20-1,TGCAGTGCTAGAGATATCCGACTAGGGGCGGAGACCCAGTACTTC,CSARDIRLGAETQYF
.,TRBJ2-7,many,TRBV30,TGTGCCTGGAGTTTCAGGGAGGCGGGCGAGCAGTACTTC,CAWSFREAGEQYF
TRBD1,TRBJ1-1,few,TRBV20-1,TGCAGTGCTAGGAGGGACAGGGTGAACACTGAAGCTTTCTTT,CSARRDRVNTEAFF
.,TRBJ2-5,many,TRBV20-1,TGCAGTGCTGAACCAGCGAATTTAGAAGAGACCCAGTACTTC,CSAEPANLEETQYF
TRBD1,TRBJ1-6,.,TRBV25-1,TGTGCCAGCAGTGGGGGACAGGGGACCTCACCCCTCCACTTT,CASSGGQGTSPLHF
.,TRBJ1-1,.,TRBV29-1,TGCAGCGCCCAAGCAGGGCTTAACACTGAAGCTTTCTTT,CSAQAGLNTEAFF